Detailed here is one T cell receptor (beta chain). Authors' analysis steps: Reference gene primer amplification yielded estimated nucleated cell counts. This table comes from immunoSEQ multiplex PCR, and its TCRdb copy is limited to in-frame clones, with some not included. The D gene and trimming were derived from the DNA, and the V and J assignments and clone size from that table. Of about 110,000 clones listed, roughly 80% were seen once; the top ten hold less than 9.5%. The data originate from a study of blood T cell repertoires in COVID-19. Overall study: Acute-phase and convalescent COVID-19 samples originated in the United States, Italy and Spain. In each case, the material was cDNA or gDNA derived from T cells, B-cell-depleted T cells, or PBMCs.

Germline CDR1 GTSNPN, CDR2 SVGIG (reference sequence). The CDR3 totals 16 residues. Trimming left V 0 bases short and J 2 bases short, with 17 bases between. This receptor was identified in a woman aged 35 to 49 with acute or convalescent COVID-19. The source material was peripheral blood. V gene TRBV30 combines with J gene TRBJ2-7; D possibly corresponds to TRBD1 (5 bases). DNA of the CDR3: TGTGCCTGGAGTGTAATAGGTGGGGCCGGCCCCTACGAGCAGTACTTC. Amino acid sequence: CAWSVIGGAGPYEQYF.